This TCR beta chain was obtained from a study of shared clonotypes between healthy human individuals. Libraries were prepared by immunoSEQ multiplex PCR; TCRdb keeps only in-frame clonotypes and omits some of them. The table has over 800,000 clones, 85% to 95% seen once. This CDR3 has 15 residues. Germline CDR1 and CDR2: SGHVS and FQNEAQ. V lost 2 bases and J 1 base, leaving 9 bases between the germline ends. CD45RO-negative cells were positively selected for CCR7, leaving out terminally differentiated effector memory CD45RA+ cells. With respect to this clone: The sample carries other DNA sequences with the same CDR3.

This sequence was found in a man aged 25 to 40 in good health. Sequences were obtained from naive CD8+ T cells sorted from blood. This chain joins TRBV7-8 and TRBJ2-1, with TRBD2 as a possible D gene (5 bases). The CDR3 loop reads CASSLRSGSYNEQFF. CDR3 nucleotides: TGTGCCAGCAGCTTAAGGAGCGGTTCCTACAATGAGCAGTTCTTC.